These 20 T cell receptor beta chains originate from one sample sequenced in a study of shared clonotypes between healthy human individuals. Measured with immunoSEQ multiplex PCR; TCRdb has only the in-frame clones, and not every one. The sample has more than 900,000 clones; approximately 80% are singletons. Source material: memory CD4+ T cells from PBMCs. Noted subset: CD45RA-negative fraction. These receptors came from a man younger than 30 in good health. Some clones in this sample may be carry-over from other donors' samples.

The rearrangement uses TRBV7-9 and TRBJ1-2; D possibly corresponds to TRBD1 (5 bases). V was trimmed by 1 base and J by 4 bases, leaving 10 bases between them. Germline lookup yields CDR1 SEHNR and CDR2 FQNEAQ (reference sequence). This CDR3 is 14 amino acids long. The CDR3 reads CASSLETGLYGYTF. The CDR3 DNA is TGTGCCAGCAGCTTAGAAACAGGACTCTATGGCTACACCTTC.

As for this clone: The same CDR3 is also encoded by other DNA sequences in this sample. This chain links TRBV7-3 with TRBJ2-3; D is uncertain. The length of the CDR3 is 12 residues. CDR1 is SGHTA and CDR2 is FQGTGA in the germline V gene. Trimming removed 1 base at V and 1 base at J, with 0 bases between. CDR3 bases: TGTGCCAGCAGCTTAAGCACAGATACGCAGTATTTT. It is translated as CASSLSTDTQYF.

This clone has only a few counts. The chain joins TRBV7-2 to TRBJ2-7; weak D call: TRBD1 (5 bases). Germline V lookup: CDR1 SGHTA, CDR2 FQGNSA. V lost 2 bases to trimming and J lost 3 bases, with 14 bases between them. This CDR3 comprises 15 residues. The DNA for the CDR3 is TGTGCCAGCAGCTTAATACCAGGGCTCCTCTACGAGCAGTACTTC. Residues: CASSLIPGLLYEQYF. Together with reference TRBV7-2 and TRBJ2-7, the CDR3 gives the full variable domain: GAGVSQSPSNKVTEKGKDVELRCDPISGHTALYWYRQSLGQGLEFLIYFQGNSAPDKSGLPSDRFSAERTGGSVSTLTIQRTQQEDSAVYLCASSLIPGLLYEQYFGPGTRLTVT.

J is TRBJ1-1 and V is TRBV6-6; TRBD1 matches 8 bases. This CDR3 has 15 amino acids. CDR1 is MNHNY, CDR2 SVGAGI, per germline (reference sequence). After removal of 6 bases from V and 4 bases from J, the junction contained 10 bases not matched to a gene. The CDR3 bases are TGTGCCAGCAGACGTAAGACAGGGGAGGGCACTGAAGCTTTCTTT. It encodes CASRRKTGEGTEAFF.

The chain is built from TRBV27 and TRBJ1-5; tentatively, D is TRBD1 (5 bases). Germline V gene data show CDR1 as MNHEY and CDR2 as SMNVEV (reference sequence). The CDR3 is 17 amino acids. The ends were cut back, 5 bases at V and 4 bases at J, with 21 bases in the middle. The CDR3, as DNA: TGTGCCAGCAGTGCCAGACAGCTCCCTTTCAGAAATCAGCCCCAGCATTTT. Encoded protein: CASSARQLPFRNQPQHF.

The CDR3 bases are TGTGCCAGCAGGAGGACAGGGGCTCGCGGCTACACCTTC. This gives the protein CASRRTGARGYTF. The chain employs TRBV27 and TRBJ1-2; 9 bases line up with TRBD1. V lost 6 bases, J lost 8 bases, and 7 bases stayed unmatched. The germline V gene encodes CDR1 MNHEY and CDR2 SMNVEV (reference sequence). This CDR3 is 13 amino acids long.

The V gene is TRBV4-2, the J gene TRBJ2-7, with 8 bases aligning to TRBD2. V lost 1 base to trimming and J lost 10 bases; unmatched junction nucleotides: 15. The CDR3 sequence is 16 residues long. Per germline, CDR1 LGHNA and CDR2 YNFKEQ. CDR3 DNA: TGTGCCAGCAGCCAAGTCGGGAGGGAGGGCTCACTCCCACAGTACTTC. This gives the protein CASSQVGREGSLPQYF.

The chain employs TRBV5-8 and TRBJ1-5; D not certain. This CDR3 spans 14 amino acids. Per the germline V gene, CDR1 is SGHTS and CDR2 is YDEGEE. V shed 0 bases and J shed 9 bases, with 13 bases lying between them. CDR3 DNA: TGTGCCAGCAGCTTGGAGTCGTATGATCGGCCCCAGCATTTT. Translation: CASSLESYDRPQHF.

The chain has TRBV6-5 and TRBJ2-7; TRBD1 matches at 7 bases. The CDR3 length is 13 residues. Per germline, CDR1 MNHEY and CDR2 SVGAGI. V lost 2 bases and J lost 8; bases outside the gene matches: 6. This CDR3 is CASSYRDRVKQYF. The CDR3 bases are TGTGCCAGCAGTTACCGAGACAGGGTAAAGCAGTACTTC.

In its sample, this clone was seen once. The chain carries TRBV27 and TRBJ1-1; D is undetermined. Germline assignment: CDR1 MNHEY and CDR2 SMNVEV (reference sequence). CDR3 length equals 10 residues. V lost 10 bases and J lost 2, with 5 bases in between. This CDR3 is CATHNTEAFF. CDR3 nucleotide sequence: TGTGCCACGCATAACACTGAAGCTTTCTTT.

The chain uses TRBV7-3 and TRBJ1-5; tentative D call: TRBD1 (5 bases). Per the germline V gene, CDR1 is SGHTA and CDR2 is FQGTGA. The CDR3 sequence is 13 residues long. V was cut by 0 bases and J by 8 bases, with 8 bases left in between. This CDR3 is CASSLTRGEPQHF. CDR3 DNA: TGTGCCAGCAGCTTAACACGGGGGGAGCCCCAGCATTTT.

This chain links TRBV6-5 with TRBJ1-3, with D unresolved. The V end lost 8 bases, the J end lost 0 bases, and 8 bases lay between the germline ends. The CDR3 has 13 amino acids. The germline CDR1 and CDR2 sequences are MNHEY and SVGAGI. The CDR3 spells CASAASSGNTIYF. CDR3 nucleotide sequence: TGTGCCAGCGCCGCTTCCTCTGGAAACACCATATATTTT.

This chain links TRBV10-3 with TRBJ1-4; 7 positions match TRBD1. Losses at the gene ends were 6 bases for V and 7 bases for J; bases not matched to a gene: 5. Germline values: CDR1 ENHRY, CDR2 SYGVKD. The CDR3 sequence is 13 residues long. The CDR3 region has the DNA TGTGCCATCAGCGGACAGGCCTTTGAAAAACTGTTTTTT. This encodes CAISGQAFEKLFF.

This clone is a singleton in its sample. The chain couples TRBV7-9 to TRBJ2-5, with 7 bases that match TRBD1. This CDR3 comprises 16 residues. Germline CDR1 SEHNR, CDR2 FQNEAQ (reference sequence). The junction had 6 bases not matched to a gene; V was cut back by 0 bases and J by 2 bases. In DNA form, the CDR3 reads TGTGCCAGCAGCTTAGCGTTAGGGGGCCCTCAAGAGACCCAGTACTTC. Translated: CASSLALGGPQETQYF.

This clone was picked up many times. In nucleotides, the CDR3 is TGTGCCAGCAGTCCAGGGGGTCGGGAGCTGTTTTTT. Amino acid sequence: CASSPGGRELFF. This chain links TRBV5-8 with TRBJ2-2, with TRBD1 matching over 7 bases. V was pared by 5 bases and J by 9 bases, with 4 bases of the junction left unmatched. The CDR3 length is 12 residues. Germline CDR1 reads SGHTS; CDR2 reads YDEGEE.

V gene TRBV28 combines with J gene TRBJ1-1; 7 bases match TRBD1. The V and J ends lost 7 bases and 3 bases, in that order; junction bases with no gene match: 8. In germline, CDR1 is MDHEN, CDR2 SYDVKM. The CDR3 has 14 residues. DNA of the CDR3: TGTGCCAGCATCCCGGGACAGTACCACACTGAAGCTTTCTTT. This encodes CASIPGQYHTEAFF.

This chain links TRBV10-1 with TRBJ2-1; D unclear. Trimming cost V 4 bases and J 6 bases, with 7 bases left between them. Germline V gives CDR1 WNHNN, CDR2 SYGVQD (reference sequence). The CDR3 has 12 amino acids. CDR3 DNA: TGCGCCAGCAGTGGTCTACTCAATGAGCAGTTCTTC. It translates to CASSGLLNEQFF.

The chain couples TRBV1 to TRBJ2-4. TRBV1 is a pseudogene locus. CDR3 length: 14 amino acids. CDR3 residues: CTSSQGPLRTIQYF. As DNA, the CDR3 is TGCACCAGCAGCCAAGGCCCCCTTCGGACCATTCAGTACTTC.

The CDR3 loop reads CAIWGGSGSIGELFF. CDR3 coding DNA: TGTGCCATCTGGGGTGGTAGCGGGAGTATCGGGGAGCTGTTTTTT. This chain links TRBV10-3 with TRBJ2-2, with 9 nucleotides matching TRBD2. CDR3 size: 15 residues. Unmatched junction bases numbered 11, after V lost 8 bases and J lost 7 bases. Germline CDR1 reads ENHRY; CDR2 reads SYGVKD.

The table lists this clone with a few counts. This sequence joins TRBV6-4 and TRBJ2-2; D is possibly TRBD1 or TRBD2 (5 bases each). This CDR3 is built from 13 residues. Germline lookup yields CDR1 MRHNA and CDR2 SNTAGT. V lost 4 bases, J lost 7 bases, and 10 bases lay in between. This CDR3 is CASSAEGNGELFF. CDR3 sequence (DNA): TGTGCCAGCAGTGCCGAGGGGAACGGGGAGCTGTTTTTT.